A selection of T cell receptor beta chains follows, all from one sample in a study of blood T cell repertoires in COVID-19. Profiled with immunoSEQ multiplex PCR; TCRdb holds only in-frame clones, not every one. The table includes roughly 100,000 clones, less than 90% detected once. The sequenced material came from peripheral blood. These receptors originate from a man in his fifties with acute or convalescent COVID-19. Both conserved end residues are part of each CDR3. The D gene is left open where the match is weak.

D: .; J: TRBJ2-3; V: TRBV21-1; length: 16; CDR3: CASSKVAGVSTDTQYF; DNA: TGTGCCAGCAGCAAAGTGGCGGGAGTCAGCACAGATACGCAGTATTTT
D: .; J: TRBJ1-5; V: TRBV15; length: 12; CDR3: CATSSRDQPQHF; DNA: TGTGCCACCAGCAGTAGAGATCAGCCCCAGCATTTT
D: TRBD1; J: TRBJ1-4; V: TRBV6-6; length: 15; CDR3: CASRGTGASNEKLFF; DNA: TGTGCCAGCAGAGGGACAGGGGCCTCGAATGAAAAACTGTTTTTT
D: .; J: TRBJ1-5; V: TRBV2; length: 12; CDR3: CASSGGDQPQHF; DNA: TGTGCCAGCAGTGGGGGAGATCAGCCCCAGCATTTT
D: TRBD1; J: TRBJ1-5; V: TRBV24-1; length: 15; CDR3: CATSDGTGVVQPQHF; DNA: TGTGCCACCAGTGATGGGACAGGGGTCGTTCAGCCCCAGCATTTT
D: .; J: TRBJ2-6; V: TRBV5-1; length: 16; CDR3: CASSLTTVYGANVLTF; DNA: TGCGCCAGCAGCTTAACAACAGTCTACGGGGCCAACGTCCTGACTTTC
D: TRBD2; J: TRBJ2-1; V: TRBV6-5; length: 16; CDR3: CASSYLSGGPYNEQFF; DNA: TGTGCCAGCAGTTACTTAAGCGGGGGGCCTTACAATGAGCAGTTCTTC
D: TRBD1; J: TRBJ1-5; V: TRBV19; length: 13; CDR3: CASSGQDYQPQHF; DNA: TGTGCCAGTAGCGGACAGGATTATCAGCCCCAGCATTTT
D: TRBD2; J: TRBJ2-7; V: TRBV18; length: 16; CDR3: CASSRTGTSGSYEQYF; DNA: TGTGCCAGCTCGCGTACCGGGACTAGCGGATCCTACGAGCAGTACTTC
D: .; J: TRBJ1-2; V: TRBV10-3; length: 15; CDR3: CAIGREATSNYGYTF; DNA: TGTGCTATAGGCCGGGAAGCGACTTCCAACTATGGCTACACCTTC
D: TRBD1; J: TRBJ1-2; V: TRBV30; length: 15; CDR3: CAWSAGQRPNYGYTF; DNA: TGTGCCTGGAGTGCGGGACAGCGACCTAACTATGGCTACACCTTC
D: .; J: TRBJ1-6; V: TRBV6-6; length: 17; CDR3: CASSLSHRLIYNSPLHF; DNA: TGTGCCAGCAGTCTCTCCCATCGACTGATCTATAATTCACCCCTCCACTTT
D: .; J: TRBJ2-3; V: TRBV10-2; length: 14; CDR3: CASSVSPSTDTQYF; DNA: TGCGCCAGCAGTGTTAGTCCTAGCACAGATACGCAGTATTTT
D: .; J: TRBJ2-5; V: TRBV6-5; length: 12; CDR3: CASTGQQETQYF; DNA: TGTGCCAGCACTGGACAGCAAGAGACCCAGTACTTC
D: .; J: TRBJ1-2; V: TRBV7-9; length: 12; CDR3: CASSLARQDTIF; DNA: TGTGCCAGCAGCTTAGCGAGACAGGACACTATCTTC
D: .; J: TRBJ1-1; V: TRBV25-1; length: 16; CDR3: CASSEYKVSGDTEAFF; DNA: TGTGCCAGCAGTGAATATAAGGTATCAGGGGACACTGAAGCTTTCTTT
D: TRBD1; J: TRBJ1-6; V: TRBV4-1; length: 14; CDR3: CASSRGTGNSPLHF; DNA: TGCGCCAGCAGCCGAGGGACAGGAAATTCACCCCTCCACTTT
D: .; J: TRBJ1-1; V: TRBV11-3; length: 14; CDR3: CASSFRRLDTEAFF; DNA: TGTGCCAGCAGCTTTAGGAGGCTTGACACTGAAGCTTTCTTT
D: TRBD1; J: TRBJ2-1; V: TRBV23-1; length: 17; CDR3: CASSQPTVTGGKDEQFF; DNA: TGCGCCAGCAGTCAACCCACCGTGACAGGGGGTAAGGATGAGCAGTTCTTC
D: .; J: TRBJ2-5; V: TRBV10-3; length: 16; CDR3: CAISGQGGPTKGTQYF; DNA: TGTGCCATCAGTGGGCAGGGGGGCCCAACCAAAGGGACCCAGTACTTC
D: .; J: TRBJ2-2; V: TRBV5-1; length: 15; CDR3: CASSQGIDGTGELFF; DNA: TGCGCCAGCAGTCAGGGGATCGATGGCACCGGGGAGCTGTTTTTT
D: TRBD1; J: TRBJ1-1; V: TRBV27; length: 13; CDR3: CASRAHRGTEAFF; DNA: TGTGCCAGCAGAGCTCACAGGGGCACTGAAGCTTTCTTT
D: .; J: TRBJ2-3; V: TRBV10-1; length: 16; CDR3: CASSESWGASPDTQYF; DNA: TGCGCCAGCAGTGAGTCGTGGGGTGCTAGCCCAGATACGCAGTATTTT
D: TRBD2; J: TRBJ2-1; V: TRBV15; length: 16; CDR3: CATSMGLAGVYNEQFF; DNA: TGTGCCACCAGCATGGGACTAGCGGGAGTCTACAATGAGCAGTTCTTC